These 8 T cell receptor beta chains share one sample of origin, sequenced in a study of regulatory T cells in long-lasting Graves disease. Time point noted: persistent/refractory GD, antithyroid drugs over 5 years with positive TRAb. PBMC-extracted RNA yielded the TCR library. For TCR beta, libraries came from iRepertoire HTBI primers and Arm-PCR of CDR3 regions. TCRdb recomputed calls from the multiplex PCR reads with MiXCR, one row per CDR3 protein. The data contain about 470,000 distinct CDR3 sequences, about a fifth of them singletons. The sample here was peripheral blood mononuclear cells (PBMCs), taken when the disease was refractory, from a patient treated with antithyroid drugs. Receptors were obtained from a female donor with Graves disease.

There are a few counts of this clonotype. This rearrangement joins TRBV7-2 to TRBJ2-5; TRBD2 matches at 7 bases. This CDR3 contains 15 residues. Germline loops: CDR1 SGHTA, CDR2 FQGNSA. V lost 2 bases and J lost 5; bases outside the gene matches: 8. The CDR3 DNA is TGTGCCAGCAGCTTAATAATAGCGGGTCAGGAGACCCAGTACTTC. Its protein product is CASSLIIAGQETQYF.

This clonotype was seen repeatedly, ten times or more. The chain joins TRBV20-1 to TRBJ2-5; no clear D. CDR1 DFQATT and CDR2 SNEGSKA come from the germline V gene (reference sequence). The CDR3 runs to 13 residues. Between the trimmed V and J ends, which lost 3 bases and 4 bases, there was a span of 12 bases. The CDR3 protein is CSASEAVGETQYF. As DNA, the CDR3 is TGCAGTGCTAGCGAAGCTGTCGGAGAGACCCAGTACTTC.

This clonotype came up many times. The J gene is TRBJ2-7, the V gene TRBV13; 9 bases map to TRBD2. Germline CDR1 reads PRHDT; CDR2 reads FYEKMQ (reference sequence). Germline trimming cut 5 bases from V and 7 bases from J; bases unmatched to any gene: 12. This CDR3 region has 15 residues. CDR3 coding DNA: TGTGCCAGCAGCCTAACGACTAGCGGTCCGTCGGAGCAGTACTTC. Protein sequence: CASSLTTSGPSEQYF. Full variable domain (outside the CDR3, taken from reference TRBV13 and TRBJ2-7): AAGVIQSPRHLIKEKRETATLKCYPIPRHDTVYWYQQGPGQDPQFLISFYEKMQSDKGSIPDRFSAQQFSDYHSELNMSSLELGDSALYFCASSLTTSGPSEQYFGPGTRLTVT.

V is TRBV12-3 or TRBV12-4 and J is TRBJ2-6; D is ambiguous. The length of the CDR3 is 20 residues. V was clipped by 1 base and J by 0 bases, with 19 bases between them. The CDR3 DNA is TGTGCCAGCAGTTTAGTGGGTATATCGGACCGACTCTCTGGGGCCAACGTCCTGACTTTC. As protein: CASSLVGISDRLSGANVLTF.

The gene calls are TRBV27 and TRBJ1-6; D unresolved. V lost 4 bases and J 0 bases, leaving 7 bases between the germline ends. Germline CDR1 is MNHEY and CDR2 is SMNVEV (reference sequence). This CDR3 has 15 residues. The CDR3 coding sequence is TGTGCCAGCAGTTCTCAGAGCTCCTATAATTCACCCCTCCACTTT. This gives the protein CASSSQSSYNSPLHF.

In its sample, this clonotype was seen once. CDR3 residues: CASSLAGTGVNEQFF. CDR3 DNA: TGTGCCAGCAGCTTAGCCGGGACAGGGGTCAATGAGCAGTTCTTC. V usage is TRBV7-3 and J usage is TRBJ2-1; 10 bases fit TRBD1. The trim removed 2 bases at V and 6 bases at J, leaving 4 bases unmatched. This CDR3 is built from 15 residues. Germline CDR1 SGHTA, CDR2 FQGTGA.

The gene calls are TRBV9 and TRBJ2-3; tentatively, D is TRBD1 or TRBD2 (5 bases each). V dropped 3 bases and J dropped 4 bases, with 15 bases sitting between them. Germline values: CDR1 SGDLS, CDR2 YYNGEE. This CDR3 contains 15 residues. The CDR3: CASSAPPWGPDTQYF. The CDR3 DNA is TGTGCCAGCAGCGCCCCTCCCTGGGGACCAGATACGCAGTATTTT.

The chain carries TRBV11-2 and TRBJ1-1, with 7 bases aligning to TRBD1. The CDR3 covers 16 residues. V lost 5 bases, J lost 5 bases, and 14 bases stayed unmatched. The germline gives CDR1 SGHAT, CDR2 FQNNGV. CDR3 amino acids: CASSKDRVRGGTEAFF. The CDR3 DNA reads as TGTGCCAGCAGCAAAGACAGGGTAAGAGGGGGAACTGAAGCTTTCTTT.